These 29 T cell receptor beta chains share one sample of origin, sequenced in a study of cytomegalovirus exposure and HLA in healthy donors. Both 60 Vbeta primers and 13 Jbeta primers went into the PCR. Here immunoSEQ multiplex PCR was the method, and the copy in TCRdb shows in-frame clones only, minus some. The sample consists of approximately 170,000 clones, about 82% of them appearing once. The sample consisted of PBMCs. The receptors here all came from a male donor in good health and CMV-seronegative.

The chain links TRBV7-3 to TRBJ2-7, with TRBD1 matching over 10 bases. The germline gives CDR1 SGHTA, CDR2 FQGTGA. CDR3 size: 14 residues. The junction had 2 bases not matched to a gene; V was cut back by 4 bases and J by 2 bases. This chain's CDR3 is CASSSTGGPYEQYF. In DNA, the CDR3 is TGTGCCAGCAGCTCGACAGGGGGCCCCTACGAGCAGTACTTC. Complete variable domain (other parts from reference TRBV7-3 and TRBJ2-7): GAGVSQTPSNKVTEKGKYVELRCDPISGHTALYWYRQSLGQGPEFLIYFQGTGAADDSGLPNDRFFAVRPEGSVSTLKIQRTERGDSAVYLCASSSTGGPYEQYFGPGTRLTVT.

The V and J genes are TRBV4-3 and TRBJ2-5; D ambiguous. Germline V gene sequence: CDR1 LGHNA, CDR2 YSLEER. V lost 4 bases and J lost 1, with 13 bases in between. CDR3 length equals 15 residues. The CDR3 bases are TGCGCCAGCAGCCGCTCACCAGGCTTCCAAGAGACCCAGTACTTC. Protein product: CASSRSPGFQETQYF.

The rearrangement uses TRBV6-6 and TRBJ1-5; a possible D gene is TRBD1 (5 bases). V was pared by 4 bases and J by 0 bases, with 7 bases between. Germline V lookup: CDR1 MNHNY, CDR2 SVGAGI (reference sequence). The CDR3 loop spans 14 amino acids. CDR3 in amino acids: CASSWTNSNQPQHF. The CDR3 DNA reads TGTGCCAGCAGTTGGACAAATAGCAATCAGCCCCAGCATTTT.

The chain joins TRBV14 to TRBJ2-3; possible D gene TRBD1, 5 bases. CDR1 and CDR2 from the germline V gene are SGHDN and FVKESK. V was shortened by 2 bases and J by 2 bases, with 17 bases between the two germline ends. CDR3 length: 17 amino acids. The CDR3 loop reads CASSQKVRRGFTDTQYF. The DNA of the CDR3 is TGTGCCAGCAGCCAAAAGGTTCGTAGGGGTTTCACAGATACGCAGTATTTT.

The CDR3: CASSTSGASGSGYEQYF. As DNA, the CDR3 is TGTGCCAGCAGTACCTCCGGAGCTAGCGGGAGCGGGTACGAGCAGTACTTC. The chain carries TRBV28 and TRBJ2-7, with 10 positions matching TRBD2. The CDR3 loop spans 17 amino acids. The germline V gene encodes CDR1 MDHEN and CDR2 SYDVKM. The V segment lost 5 bases and the J segment 4 bases; nucleotides outside the gene matches: 14. The full variable domain, in which reference TRBV28 and TRBJ2-7 provide the parts outside the CDR3, is DVKVTQSSRYLVKRTGEKVFLECVQDMDHENMFWYRQDPGLGLRLIYFSYDVKMKEKGDIPEGYSVSREKKERFSLILESASTNQTSMYLCASSTSGASGSGYEQYFGPGTRLTVT.

V gene TRBV29-1 combines with J gene TRBJ2-5; TRBD2 matches 14 bases. Germline V gives CDR1 SQVTM, CDR2 ANQGSEA. V shed 6 bases and J 4 bases; nucleotides not matched to a gene: 7. This CDR3 has 15 residues. The CDR3 region has the DNA TGCAGCGTCGGGACTAGCGGGAGAGCCCGAGAGACCCAGTACTTC. Protein sequence: CSVGTSGRARETQYF.

The genes are TRBV14 and TRBJ2-1, with 10 positions matching TRBD2. V gave up 3 bases and J gave up 0 bases; unmatched junction bases: 8. The CDR3 consists of 18 residues. Per the germline V gene, CDR1 is SGHDN and CDR2 is FVKESK. For the CDR3, the DNA is TGTGCCAGCAGCCACCCCCTAGCGGGGGACATCTCCTACAATGAGCAGTTCTTC. Amino acid sequence: CASSHPLAGDISYNEQFF.

The chain recombines TRBV19 with TRBJ2-7, with 13 bases that match TRBD2. The CDR3 loop spans 16 amino acids. J lost 4 bases, V lost 6 bases, and 9 bases had no gene match. CDR1 and CDR2 (germline): LNHDA, SQIVND (reference sequence). CDR3 sequence reads: CASSPGLAGVWYEQYF. In nucleotides, the CDR3 is TGTGCCAGTAGCCCCGGACTAGCGGGAGTATGGTACGAGCAGTACTTC.

The V gene is TRBV21-1, the J gene TRBJ2-5; the D segment call TRBD1 is taken from the table without a DNA check. TRBV21-1 is listed as a pseudogene. The CDR3 sequence is 16 residues long. As DNA, the CDR3 is TGTGCCAGCAGCAACCCGGGACAGGGGTCCCAAGAGACCCAGTACTTC. Translation: CASSNPGQGSQETQYF.

This chain links TRBV2 with TRBJ2-1; 8 bases fit TRBD2. The CDR3 length is 13 residues. CDR1 and CDR2 (germline): SNHLY, FYNNEI. Trimming cost V 0 bases and J 14 bases; bases outside gene matches: 6. The CDR3, as DNA: TGTGCCAGCAGTGAAGCGCTTCCGGGGGGGGAGTTCTTC. This codes for CASSEALPGGEFF.

The CDR3 region is CASRSSGTATNEKLFF. The CDR3 DNA sequence: TGTGCCAGCAGGTCATCCGGGACAGCAACTAATGAAAAACTGTTTTTT. The rearrangement links TRBV7-6 to TRBJ1-4; 7 bases are a match to TRBD1. The V segment lost 6 bases and the J segment 0 bases; nucleotides outside the gene matches: 7. The CDR3 covers 16 residues. The germline V gene encodes CDR1 SGHVS and CDR2 FNYEAQ.

The chain uses TRBV9 and TRBJ2-2; D possibly corresponds to TRBD2 (7 bases). The CDR3 has 17 residues. V lost 0 bases and J lost 2, with 14 bases in between. Germline CDR1 is SGDLS and CDR2 is YYNGEE. The CDR3: CASSVGGGAYNTGELFF. The CDR3 DNA reads as TGTGCCAGCAGCGTAGGAGGGGGGGCTTATAACACCGGGGAGCTGTTTTTT.

The rearrangement joins TRBV28 to TRBJ2-7; no firm D call. Trimming took off 3 bases at V and 2 bases at J, with 8 bases between the two ends. Germline CDR1 MDHEN, CDR2 SYDVKM. The CDR3 runs 13 residues. The CDR3 DNA reads as TGTGCCAGCAGTTTTGCAGGTACCTACGAGCAGTACTTC. It encodes CASSFAGTYEQYF.

V is TRBV7-2 and J is TRBJ2-7; TRBD2 is a possible D gene (5 bases). The V and J ends lost 3 bases and 0 bases respectively, with 9 bases between them. The CDR3 loop spans 14 amino acids. In germline, CDR1 is SGHTA, CDR2 FQGNSA. CDR3 nucleotides: TGTGCCAGCAGCTTTAACCGGGACTCCTACGAGCAGTACTTC. This codes for CASSFNRDSYEQYF.

The chain joins TRBV6-5 to TRBJ1-4; D is possibly TRBD1 (6 bases). Germline loops: CDR1 MNHEY, CDR2 SVGAGI. This CDR3 contains 14 residues. V was trimmed by 5 bases and J by 4 bases, leaving 11 bases between them. CDR3 in DNA: TGTGCCAGCAGTACAGGGATACTTAATGAAAAACTGTTTTTT. Protein: CASSTGILNEKLFF.

The rearrangement links TRBV5-6 to TRBJ1-2; 7 bases map to TRBD1. The CDR3 loop spans 16 amino acids. V lost 2 bases, J lost 4 bases, and 11 bases stayed unmatched. Looked up from germline, CDR1 is SGHDT and CDR2 is YYEEEE. The CDR3 sequence: CASSFFHLRQGYGYTF. The CDR3 DNA reads as TGTGCCAGCAGCTTTTTCCACCTCCGACAGGGCTATGGCTACACCTTC.

The chain has TRBV7-2 and TRBJ2-5; 10 bases align to TRBD2. CDR1 is SGHTA and CDR2 is FQGNSA in the germline V gene. J gave up 5 bases and V 0 bases, and 3 bases lay outside the gene matches. The CDR3 runs to 15 residues. CDR3 DNA: TGTGCCAGCAGCTTAGCGTCAGCGGGAGGGGAGACCCAGTACTTC. Translation: CASSLASAGGETQYF.

This chain links TRBV10-3 with TRBJ1-1; 7 nucleotides agree with TRBD1. V dropped 2 bases and J dropped 5; count of bases not matched to a gene: 8. This CDR3 has 15 residues. The germline gives CDR1 ENHRY, CDR2 SYGVKD. The chain's CDR3 is CAISEEGGRGTEAFF. CDR3 sequence (DNA): TGTGCCATCAGTGAGGAAGGGGGCCGAGGGACTGAAGCTTTCTTT.

This clone was detected once. V and J are TRBV5-4 and TRBJ1-2; 7 nucleotides align to TRBD1. CDR3 length equals 15 residues. Trimming cost V 1 base and J 4 bases; bases outside gene matches: 7. Germline V gives CDR1 SGHNT, CDR2 YYREEE (reference sequence). The CDR3 loop is CASSLNSGQVYGYTF. CDR3 DNA sequence: TGTGCCAGCAGCTTGAACTCTGGACAGGTCTATGGCTACACCTTC.

CDR3 DNA sequence: TGCAGCGTTGAAGAGGGTAAGGGGGCTGACTATGGCTACACCTTC. This gives the protein CSVEEGKGADYGYTF. The chain is built from TRBV29-1 and TRBJ1-2; TRBD1 matches at 7 bases. After removal of 0 bases from V and 3 bases from J, the junction contained 7 bases not matched to a gene. Per germline, CDR1 SQVTM and CDR2 ANQGSEA. The CDR3 contains 15 residues.

The chain uses TRBV7-3 and TRBJ1-5; TRBD1 agrees at 7 bases. This CDR3 region has 15 residues. Germline V CDR1 and CDR2: SGHTA, FQGTGA. The ends lost 0 bases at V and 5 bases at J; junction bases unmatched: 4. Here the CDR3 reads CASSLTGGVDQPQHF. The CDR3 DNA is TGTGCCAGCAGCTTAACAGGGGGCGTAGATCAGCCCCAGCATTTT.

This clone was seen more than once but under ten times. The chain recombines TRBV29-1 with TRBJ2-2; tentatively, D is TRBD2 (5 bases). The CDR3 extends over 16 amino acids. In germline, CDR1 is SQVTM, CDR2 ANQGSEA. Deletions cut 5 bases from V and 1 base from J, with 17 bases between. The CDR3 nucleotides are TGCAGCGTTAAAGGGCCGAACGGAGGGAACACCGGGGAGCTGTTTTTT. Its protein is CSVKGPNGGNTGELFF.

This chain joins TRBV28 and TRBJ2-7; D might be TRBD1 (5 bases). Trimming pared 2 bases from V and 5 bases from J, leaving 13 bases between. This CDR3 is built from 14 residues. Germline CDR1 MDHEN, CDR2 SYDVKM. The CDR3 DNA follows: TGTGCCAGCAGTTTAATCCCCCCAGGGCACGAGCAGTACTTC. This encodes CASSLIPPGHEQYF.

This chain joins TRBV29-1 and TRBJ2-7, with a tentative D call TRBD1 (5 bases). Germline loops: CDR1 SQVTM, CDR2 ANQGSEA. The CDR3 runs 13 residues. Trimming shortened V by 1 base and J by 3 bases, and 10 bases separated the two germline ends. The CDR3 here is CSVEGRGHYEQYF. CDR3 bases: TGCAGCGTTGAAGGGCGTGGACACTACGAGCAGTACTTC.

This chain links TRBV7-2 with TRBJ1-1; 7 nucleotides align to TRBD1. Per the germline V gene, CDR1 is SGHTA and CDR2 is FQGNSA. The CDR3 extends over 13 amino acids. The trim removed 4 bases at V and 8 bases at J, leaving 7 bases unmatched. The CDR3 loop is CASSSSTGTEAFF. DNA for the CDR3: TGTGCCAGCAGCTCCTCGACAGGGACAGAAGCTTTCTTT.

This clone was detected only once. The V and J genes are TRBV7-2 and TRBJ1-5; perhaps TRBD1 as D (6 bases). Germline V CDR1 and CDR2: SGHTA, FQGNSA. The germline V and J ends were trimmed by 8 bases and 6 bases, with 20 bases remaining between them. CDR3 length: 15 residues. For the CDR3, the DNA is TGTGCCAGCGAATCGGGGACACCGATCGGTCAGCCCCAGCATTTT. Protein sequence: CASESGTPIGQPQHF.

The CDR3 region has the DNA TGTGCCAGCAGCTTGGACACGACTCAGCCCCAGCATTTT. Encoded protein: CASSLDTTQPQHF. The chain uses TRBV7-3 and TRBJ1-5; perhaps TRBD1 as D (5 bases). The CDR3 is 13 residues long. Trimming took off 3 bases at V and 6 bases at J, with 9 bases between the two ends. Germline V gene sequence: CDR1 SGHTA, CDR2 FQGTGA.

This chain joins TRBV9 and TRBJ2-5, with 7 positions matching TRBD2. Unmatched junction bases numbered 7, after V lost 3 bases and J lost 5 bases. Germline CDR1 SGDLS, CDR2 YYNGEE. The CDR3 consists of 14 residues. Here the CDR3 DNA reads TGTGCCAGCAGCGGAGGGCAGGGAGGGGAGACCCAGTACTTC. Translation: CASSGGQGGETQYF.

The chain joins TRBV15 to TRBJ1-4; TRBD1 is a possible D gene (5 bases). The ends were cut back, 5 bases at V and 0 bases at J, with 16 bases in the middle. This CDR3 has 17 residues. The germline CDR1 and CDR2 sequences are LNHNV and YYDKDF (reference sequence). CDR3 nucleotide sequence: TGTGCCACCAGCGGGCAGGGTGGAACGGCAACTAATGAAAAACTGTTTTTT. It is translated as CATSGQGGTATNEKLFF.